This entry lists 29 T cell receptor beta chains sequenced from one sample in a study of T cell changes during pregnancy in multiple sclerosis. Repertoires were generated with immunoSEQ multiplex PCR, while TCRdb's copy carries only in-frame clones and drops some. The sample has more than 75,000 clones, just under 95% seen once. Specimen: peripheral blood, collected in the first trimester of pregnancy. These receptors all come from a female donor with multiple sclerosis, enrolled in a pregnancy study.

The J gene is TRBJ2-3, the V gene TRBV5-4; D is perhaps TRBD2 (7 bases). The ends were cut back, 6 bases at V and 5 bases at J, with 22 bases in the middle. From germline, CDR1 is SGHNT and CDR2 YYREEE (reference sequence). The CDR3 sequence is 16 residues long. DNA of the CDR3: TGTGCCAGCAACCCTCGAATTGGGGGGGCCCAAGATACGCAGTATTTT. Its translation is CASNPRIGGAQDTQYF.

This sequence joins TRBV7-9 and TRBJ2-1; TRBD2 might be the D (6 bases). The germline V and J ends were trimmed by 1 base and 5 bases, with 9 bases remaining between them. CDR3 length equals 14 residues. Germline-derived CDR1 and CDR2 are SEHNR and FQNEAQ (reference sequence). For the CDR3, the DNA is TGTGCCAGCAGCTTAGGCGGGATCGACAATGAGCAGTTCTTC. Protein: CASSLGGIDNEQFF.

The chain combines TRBV5-1 with TRBJ2-3; 8 nucleotides align to TRBD2. The CDR3 covers 14 residues. Germline CDR1 and CDR2: SGHRS and YFSETQ. Trimming at V came to 5 bases and at J to 2 bases, leaving 4 bases not matched to a gene. The CDR3 DNA follows: TGCGCCAGCAGGGGCGGGGGGCCCACAGATACGCAGTATTTT. Translating it yields CASRGGGPTDTQYF.

The count of this clone is one. The rearrangement uses TRBV7-9 and TRBJ2-2, with TRBD1 as a possible D gene (5 bases). The CDR3 consists of 19 residues. Deletions cut 5 bases from V and 4 bases from J, with 26 bases between. CDR1 is SEHNR, CDR2 FQNEAQ, per germline (reference sequence). In DNA, the CDR3 is TGTGCCAGCAGCCCCAAATCAACTCAGGGTTTATGGGGCACCGGGGAGCTGTTTTTT. Protein sequence: CASSPKSTQGLWGTGELFF.

Note on this clone: At one boundary the junction diverges from the germline segment, which might be a read error. The chain is built from TRBV9 and TRBJ1-2; D remains ambiguous. CDR1 SGDLS and CDR2 YYNGEE come from the germline V gene. The CDR3 spans 15 residues. The CDR3 DNA reads as TGTGCCAGCAGCCAAGACAACCGTTTGATTCGTGGCCACACCTTC. Its protein is CASSQDNRLIRGHTF.

In DNA form, the CDR3 reads TGCGCCAGCAGCTTGGGCAGTAATGAGCAGTTCTTC. This translates into CASSLGSNEQFF. The chain has TRBV5-1 and TRBJ2-1, with no clear D. Per the germline V gene, CDR1 is SGHRS and CDR2 is YFSETQ. V dropped 0 bases and J dropped 7 bases, with 5 bases sitting between them. The CDR3 sequence is 12 residues long. The complete variable domain, with remaining parts taken from reference TRBV5-1 and TRBJ2-1, reads KAGVTQTPRYLIKTRGQQVTLSCSPISGHRSVSWYQQTPGQGLQFLFEYFSETQRNKGNFPGRFSGRQFSNSRSEMNVSTLELGDSALYLCASSLGSNEQFFGPGTRLTVL.

The chain uses TRBV29-1 and TRBJ1-2; 7 bases fit TRBD1. This CDR3 is built from 14 residues. With V trimmed by 6 bases and J by 7 bases, 14 bases remained unmatched. Germline CDR1 reads SQVTM; CDR2 reads ANQGSEA. The CDR3 loop reads CSVPTGSYGRGYTF. The CDR3 nucleotides are TGCAGCGTGCCGACAGGGTCATATGGTCGTGGCTACACCTTC.

The genes are TRBV29-1 and TRBJ2-7; TRBD2 might be the D (6 bases). Trimming removed 7 bases at V and 2 bases at J, with 15 bases between. CDR1 and CDR2 (germline): SQVTM, ANQGSEA. This CDR3 has 13 residues. The CDR3 sequence is CSASPGGTYEQYF. The CDR3 DNA reads TGCAGCGCCTCACCCGGGGGAACCTACGAGCAGTACTTC.

The V gene is TRBV29-1, the J gene TRBJ2-1; 9 bases match TRBD2. Per germline, CDR1 SQVTM and CDR2 ANQGSEA. J lost 0 bases, V lost 4 bases, and 13 bases had no gene match. The CDR3 runs to 18 residues. The CDR3 region has the DNA TGCAGCGTTGGGGTTAGCGGGAGTGGAACTCGCTCCTACAATGAGCAGTTCTTC. Translating it yields CSVGVSGSGTRSYNEQFF.

This clone showed up just once. The V call is TRBV12-5, the J call TRBJ1-6; 8 bases agree with TRBD1. The CDR3 is 21 residues long. J was trimmed by 0 bases and V by 0 bases; bases with no gene match: 13. Germline lookup yields CDR1 LGHNT and CDR2 FRNRAP. CDR3 nucleotide sequence: TGTGCTAGTGGTTTGGTACCTTACAATTCAGGGGGCTTCTCCTATAATTCACCCCTCCACTTT. Protein: CASGLVPYNSGGFSYNSPLHF. The variable domain in full, completed from reference TRBV12-5 and TRBJ1-6, reads DARVTQTPRHKVTEMGQEVTMRCQPILGHNTVFWYRQTMMQGLELLAYFRNRAPLDDSGMPKDRFSAEMPDATLATLKIQPSEPRDSAVYFCASGLVPYNSGGFSYNSPLHFGNGTRLTVT.

This rearrangement joins TRBV6-1 to TRBJ2-1, with D unclear. Germline assignment: CDR1 MNHNS and CDR2 SASEGT. This CDR3 has 13 residues. V was trimmed by 7 bases and J by 0 bases, leaving 7 bases between them. CDR3 in DNA: TGTGCCAGCACTCGGTTCTCCTACAATGAGCAGTTCTTC. Translated, it gives CASTRFSYNEQFF.

The chain joins TRBV30 to TRBJ1-5, with a tentative D call TRBD1 (5 bases). V was clipped by 3 bases and J by 4 bases, with 10 bases between them. Germline values: CDR1 GTSNPN, CDR2 SVGIG (reference sequence). The length of the CDR3 is 13 residues. CDR3 sequence (DNA): TGTGCCTGGAGCTGGGGGGTAAATCAGCCCCAGCATTTT. This gives the protein CAWSWGVNQPQHF.

The chain is built from TRBV6-6 and TRBJ2-1; TRBD2 matches 7 bases. The J segment lost 0 bases and the V segment lost 11 bases, leaving 4 bases of the junction unmatched. Germline V lookup: CDR1 MNHNY, CDR2 SVGAGI (reference sequence). This CDR3 spans 13 amino acids. This chain's CDR3 is CAAGDFSYNEQFF. CDR3 DNA: TGTGCCGCGGGGGACTTCTCCTACAATGAGCAGTTCTTC.

The rearrangement joins TRBV5-1 to TRBJ2-7; D possibly corresponds to TRBD1 (6 bases). This CDR3 spans 13 amino acids. Trimming removed 2 bases at V and 2 bases at J, with 8 bases between. Germline V gene sequence: CDR1 SGHRS, CDR2 YFSETQ. The CDR3 spells CASSLEGAYEQYF. The CDR3 DNA reads as TGCGCCAGCAGCTTAGAGGGGGCCTACGAGCAGTACTTC.

The CDR3 coding sequence is TGTGCCAGCACCGTACTTAGGGACAGGGGAAGTGGAAACACCATATATTTT. Residues: CASTVLRDRGSGNTIYF. The genes are TRBV7-9 and TRBJ1-3, with TRBD1 identical over 10 bases. The CDR3 has 17 amino acids. CDR1 is SEHNR, CDR2 FQNEAQ, per germline (reference sequence). V trimming: 7 bases; J trimming: 3 bases; junction bases outside the gene matches: 12.

V gene TRBV19 combines with J gene TRBJ1-5, with 9 bases fitting TRBD1. Germline assignment: CDR1 LNHDA and CDR2 SQIVND (reference sequence). V lost 4 bases and J lost 7; bases outside the gene matches: 11. This CDR3 region has 16 residues. The CDR3 loop is CASSTKGTGIRQPQHF. In DNA, the CDR3 is TGTGCCAGTAGTACGAAGGGGACAGGGATCCGGCAGCCCCAGCATTTT. Looking up the rest from reference TRBV19 and TRBJ1-5 gives the full variable domain: DGGITQSPKYLFRKEGQNVTLSCEQNLNHDAMYWYRQDPGQGLRLIYYSQIVNDFQKGDIAEGYSVSREKKESFPLTVTSAQKNPTAFYLCASSTKGTGIRQPQHFGDGTRLSIL.

The chain combines TRBV6-4 with TRBJ1-6; D possibly corresponds to TRBD1 (5 bases). This CDR3 comprises 14 residues. V gave up 3 bases and J gave up 6 bases, with 9 bases separating them. Germline V lookup: CDR1 MRHNA, CDR2 SNTAGT. CDR3 sequence reads: CASSEGQGNSPLHF. CDR3 sequence (DNA): TGTGCCAGCAGTGAGGGGCAGGGTAATTCACCCCTCCACTTT.

This chain uses TRBV5-8 with TRBJ1-3; 9 bases match TRBD1. Germline CDR1 SGHTS, CDR2 YDEGEE. This CDR3 has 16 residues. Trimming removed 5 bases from V and 4 bases from J; junction bases left unmatched: 10. CDR3 sequence: CASRITGGASGNTIYF. DNA of the CDR3: TGTGCCAGCAGAATCACAGGGGGCGCGTCAGGAAACACCATATATTTT.

CDR3 nucleotides: TGTGCCAGCAGTGAGCCCCCGGGACAGGGGGCTGGGGATACGCAGTATTTT. This codes for CASSEPPGQGAGDTQYF. This chain uses TRBV25-1 with TRBJ2-3, with 12 nucleotides matching TRBD1. The CDR3 totals 17 residues. CDR1 is MGHDK and CDR2 is SYGVNS in the germline V gene. V lost 3 bases, J lost 6 bases, and 10 bases stayed unmatched. Looking up the rest from reference TRBV25-1 and TRBJ2-3 gives the full variable domain: EADIYQTPRYLVIGTGKKITLECSQTMGHDKMYWYQQDPGMELHLIHYSYGVNSTEKGDLSSESTVSRIRTEHFPLTLESARPSHTSQYLCASSEPPGQGAGDTQYFGPGTRLTVL.

In this sample, this clone turned up once. The chain is built from TRBV19 and TRBJ1-2; TRBD1 might be the D (6 bases). Germline V gives CDR1 LNHDA, CDR2 SQIVND (reference sequence). The CDR3 is 15 residues long. Trimming removed 3 bases at V and 6 bases at J, with 17 bases between. The CDR3 spells CASSIGTGTWDGYTF. Written as DNA, the CDR3 is TGTGCCAGTAGTATCGGCACAGGGACCTGGGATGGCTACACCTTC.

The CDR3 bases are TGCGCCAGCACCGGGACAGGGCGCATGGAGCCCCAGCATTTT. It translates to CASTGTGRMEPQHF. The chain recombines TRBV10-1 with TRBJ1-5, with 9 positions matching TRBD1. Unmatched junction bases numbered 9, after V lost 7 bases and J lost 8 bases. Germline loops: CDR1 WNHNN, CDR2 SYGVQD (reference sequence). The length of the CDR3 is 14 residues.

The chain combines TRBV15 with TRBJ2-1; 8 bases are shared with TRBD2. The V segment lost 5 bases and the J segment 0 bases; nucleotides outside the gene matches: 9. This CDR3 has 17 residues. Germline CDR1 and CDR2: LNHNV and YYDKDF (reference sequence). The CDR3 here is CATSGIRGGYSYNEQFF. CDR3 in DNA: TGTGCCACCAGCGGAATACGGGGGGGTTACTCCTACAATGAGCAGTTCTTC.

This rearrangement joins TRBV5-1 to TRBJ2-1, with TRBD2 identical over 14 bases. CDR1 is SGHRS and CDR2 is YFSETQ in the germline V gene. With V trimmed by 4 bases and J by 10 bases, 10 bases remained unmatched. The CDR3 totals 16 residues. The CDR3 region has the DNA TGCGCCAGCAGCCCCTTGACTAGCGGGAGGGCCAGCGAGCAGTTCTTC. Protein: CASSPLTSGRASEQFF.

The chain uses TRBV5-8 and TRBJ1-4; the D is unclear. Germline V CDR1 and CDR2: SGHTS, YDEGEE. This CDR3 is built from 14 residues. Between the trimmed V and J ends, which lost 6 bases and 6 bases, there was a span of 15 bases. The CDR3 coding sequence is TGTGCCAGCACCCCGGACGGACTGTATGAAAAACTGTTTTTT. It is translated as CASTPDGLYEKLFF.

The gene calls are TRBV7-3 and TRBJ2-1, with 9 bases identical to TRBD1. Losses at the gene ends were 1 base for V and 15 bases for J; bases not matched to a gene: 10. This CDR3 is built from 14 residues. CDR1 and CDR2 (germline): SGHTA, FQGTGA. CDR3 region: CASSLNGGDRVRFF. CDR3 coding DNA: TGTGCCAGCAGCTTAAACGGAGGGGACAGGGTGCGGTTCTTC.

The genes are TRBV28 and TRBJ1-2; 8 bases fit TRBD1. The CDR3 is 16 amino acids. Trimming at V came to 7 bases and at J to 7 bases, leaving 17 bases not matched to a gene. Germline V gene sequence: CDR1 MDHEN, CDR2 SYDVKM. CDR3 region: CASTLHDRGNGGGYTF. For the CDR3, the DNA is TGTGCCAGCACACTACATGACAGGGGTAACGGAGGTGGCTACACCTTC.

The chain is built from TRBV28 and TRBJ1-2; the D gene is possibly TRBD1 (5 bases). CDR1 is MDHEN and CDR2 is SYDVKM in the germline V gene. V was clipped by 6 bases and J by 3 bases, with 5 bases between them. This CDR3 region has 11 residues. DNA of the CDR3: TGTGCCAGCAGCAGGGACTATGGCTACACCTTC. This translates into CASSRDYGYTF.

The V call is TRBV6-6, the J call TRBJ1-3; no definite D call. The CDR3 contains 15 residues. Germline V gene lookup returns CDR1 MNHNY and CDR2 SVGAGI (reference sequence). V dropped 4 bases and J dropped 0 bases, with 10 bases sitting between them. DNA of the CDR3: TGTGCCAGCAGTTCACTAGGAACCTCTGGAAACACCATATATTTT. Its translation is CASSSLGTSGNTIYF.

The genes are TRBV6-6 and TRBJ1-1, with TRBD1 identical over 7 bases. The germline CDR1 and CDR2 sequences are MNHNY and SVGAGI (reference sequence). The CDR3 consists of 13 residues. V dropped 0 bases and J dropped 8; count of bases not matched to a gene: 3. The CDR3 protein is CASSYSEGQEAFF. Here the CDR3 DNA reads TGTGCCAGCAGTTACTCGGAGGGACAGGAAGCTTTCTTT.